These T cell receptor beta chains were read from a single sample in a study of identical twins. TCRdb reprocessed the 5' RACE reads with MiXCR, giving one entry per CDR3 protein. This table holds 1.5 million or so distinct CDR3 sequences, less than 35% found once. Input material: cord blood. The source is a newborn girl in good health. The conserved cysteine and the conserved F or W are not part of the CDR3 here.

j_call v_call cdr3_aa
TRBJ1-2 TRBV28 ASSPIRHRGGYT
TRBJ2-5 TRBV10-3 AISGPAGNPNNEQY
TRBJ2-7 TRBV27 ASSKYTPTSYEQY
TRBJ2-3 TRBV7-2 ASSQTGTSRRTDTQY
TRBJ2-3 TRBV3-1 ASRLAGSADTQY
TRBJ1-1 TRBV14 ASSQPTGGAF
TRBJ2-1 TRBV20-1 SARGLGGRSYNEQF
TRBJ1-2 TRBV27 ASSLYGQGAYGYT
TRBJ2-1 TRBV5-1 ASRITTDYNEQF
TRBJ1-1 TRBV4-1 ASSQGAGMGNTEAF
TRBJ2-5 TRBV12-3/TRBV12-4 ASSFALAQETQY
TRBJ1-1 TRBV5-1 ASSLRGYGTEAF
TRBJ2-7 TRBV14 ASSAGREQY
TRBJ2-3 TRBV20-1 SAVPGTTDTQY
TRBJ1-2 TRBV7-2 ASSRKITGGSNYGYT
TRBJ2-7 TRBV20-1 SARDIGIPYEQY
TRBJ2-1 TRBV7-9 ASSSRYSSGSGNEQF
TRBJ1-5 TRBV7-9 ASSFTGTGGFNQPQH
TRBJ1-6 TRBV7-8 ASSPGTGALYNSPPH
TRBJ2-6 TRBV28 ASSFGASSGANVLT
TRBJ1-2 TRBV14 ASSQDWTGGYGYT
TRBJ2-5 TRBV29-1 SVSRGRETQY
- TRBV20-1 SGYGYRGGEQY
TRBJ1-1 TRBV10-3 AIRPGTAMNTEAF
TRBJ2-1 TRBV5-1 ASSFQLYNEQF
TRBJ2-7 TRBV28 ASSLSPYRDYEQY
TRBJ2-1 TRBV20-1 SACSGYNEQF
TRBJ2-3 TRBV7-2 ASSQPPLDTQY
TRBJ2-4 TRBV14 ASSARGLPKNIQY
TRBJ1-1 TRBV30 AWTRQFKAF
TRBJ1-2 TRBV27 ASSRPTGNYGYT
TRBJ2-3 TRBV7-9 ASSKNPPITDTQY
TRBJ1-2 TRBV5-1 ASSLATGTANYGYT
TRBJ2-1 TRBV7-2 ASSPRLAGEGYNEQF
TRBJ2-3 TRBV21-1 ASSKRGESTDTQY
TRBJ1-2 TRBV27 ASSWGALVYGYT
TRBJ2-7 TRBV20-1 SARDLEGPPYEQY
TRBJ1-2 TRBV6-1 ASSPPLNGYT
TRBJ2-3 TRBV7-9 ASSIIAGLTDTQY
TRBJ2-7 TRBV3-1 ASSQSRSYEQY
TRBJ2-5 TRBV2 ASSVPAQETQY
TRBJ2-4 TRBV20-1 SARSGDKNIQY
TRBJ2-7 TRBV20-1 SARGPSGNYEQY
- TRBV7-9 ASSFQSSGGETQY
- TRBV9 ASSRDNPYEQY
TRBJ2-4 TRBV27 ASSLVASGGIAKNIQY
TRBJ2-1 TRBV5-1 ASSLGAGGEQF
TRBJ2-3 TRBV29-1 SVEPATFPDTQY
TRBJ2-7 TRBV18 ASSPQGTGDSYEQY
TRBJ2-1 TRBV10-3 AISELAGVMNEQF